The 32 T cell receptor beta chains given below trace back to one sample, sequenced in a study of multiple sclerosis patients with progressive multifocal leukoencephalopathy. TCRdb's table, derived via immunoSEQ multiplex PCR, lists solely in-frame clones and lacks some. The sample holds 25,000 to 30,000 clones, roughly nine tenths seen once. Stated time point: 6 months of natalizumab therapy. The specimen was PBMCs, collected from a patient treated with natalizumab. Receptors were obtained from a human donor with multiple sclerosis.

The chain couples TRBV5-4 to TRBJ2-7, with D possibly matching TRBD2 (6 bases). The germline V gene encodes CDR1 SGHNT and CDR2 YYREEE (reference sequence). This CDR3 contains 13 residues. V dropped 4 bases and J dropped 4 bases, with 12 bases sitting between them. The CDR3 protein is CASSSTTSYEQYF. The CDR3 nucleotides read TGTGCCAGCAGCAGCACGACTAGTTACGAGCAGTACTTC.

This clone was counted once. The chain is built from TRBV9 and TRBJ2-3; D is uncertain. CDR3 size: 17 residues. Germline CDR1 SGDLS, CDR2 YYNGEE. The ends were cut back, 0 bases at V and 0 bases at J, with 14 bases in the middle. CDR3 sequence (DNA): TGTGCCAGCAGCGTAGGGGTAGCAACCTCTAGCACAGATACGCAGTATTTT. Amino acid sequence: CASSVGVATSSTDTQYF.

This clone was found a few times. The rearrangement links TRBV6-1 to TRBJ1-2; TRBD1 matches 10 bases. Per germline, CDR1 MNHNS and CDR2 SASEGT. The V gene end was trimmed by 6 bases and the J gene end by 6 bases; junction bases not matched to a gene: 4. The CDR3 is made up of 13 amino acids. The CDR3: CASRVGQGDGYTF. As DNA, the CDR3 is TGTGCCAGCAGGGTTGGACAGGGGGATGGCTACACCTTC.

This chain uses TRBV27 with TRBJ2-2, with TRBD2 as a possible D gene (5 bases). Germline CDR1 and CDR2: MNHEY and SMNVEV (reference sequence). V was clipped by 2 bases and J by 4 bases, with 11 bases between them. The CDR3 contains 15 residues. The CDR3 DNA is TGTGCCAGCAGTTTACTAGGAGGAGTCACCGGGGAGCTGTTTTTT. Its translation: CASSLLGGVTGELFF.

This clone has a handful of counts. The chain joins TRBV6-5 to TRBJ1-1; weak D call: TRBD1 (6 bases). Germline V gives CDR1 MNHEY, CDR2 SVGAGI. With 6 bases removed from V and 8 bases from J, the gap between germline ends came to 16 bases. This CDR3 has 13 residues. The CDR3 DNA reads as TGTGCCAGCAGGCGCCATGAAGGGGGGGAAGCTTTCTTT. Its translation is CASRRHEGGEAFF.

This clone has more than one count but fewer than ten. The chain is built from TRBV19 and TRBJ2-7; D possibly uses TRBD1 or TRBD2 (5 bases each). The length of the CDR3 is 15 residues. Germline loops: CDR1 LNHDA, CDR2 SQIVND (reference sequence). V lost 5 bases and J lost 4, with 18 bases in between. CDR3: CASSPRGLAEYEQYF. The CDR3 bases are TGTGCCAGTAGTCCGAGGGGCCTAGCAGAGTACGAGCAGTACTTC.

This chain links TRBV7-2 with TRBJ2-7; D perhaps matches TRBD1 (7 bases). CDR1 and CDR2 (germline): SGHTA, FQGNSA. The CDR3 extends over 15 amino acids. Trimming stripped 1 base from V and 5 bases from J, with 15 bases between. The CDR3 here is CASSLGGGGADEQYF. CDR3 bases: TGTGCCAGCAGCTTAGGAGGAGGGGGCGCGGACGAGCAGTACTTC.

This chain uses TRBV2 with TRBJ2-2; D gene unclear. The V and J ends lost 4 bases and 5 bases respectively, with 11 bases between them. Germline V CDR1 and CDR2: SNHLY, FYNNEI. CDR3 length: 14 amino acids. The CDR3 here is CASSAAGRTGELFF. The CDR3 DNA is TGTGCCAGCAGTGCTGCAGGAAGGACCGGGGAGCTGTTTTTT.

The sample holds one count of this clone. The chain's CDR3 is CASSLGQSEQYF. The CDR3 region has the DNA TGTGCCAGCAGTCTGGGACAGTCCGAGCAGTACTTC. The chain has TRBV27 and TRBJ2-7, with 7 positions matching TRBD1. The germline V gene has CDR1 MNHEY and CDR2 SMNVEV (reference sequence). Trimming cost V 5 bases and J 6 bases; bases outside gene matches: 4. This CDR3 comprises 12 residues.

The rearrangement uses TRBV6-6 and TRBJ1-5, with D uncertain. CDR3 length: 13 residues. Germline loops: CDR1 MNHNY, CDR2 SVGAGI (reference sequence). The V and J ends lost 2 bases and 7 bases respectively, with 9 bases between them. For the CDR3, the DNA is TGTGCCAGCAGTTACGGGAGATTCCAGCCCCAGCATTTT. Translated, it gives CASSYGRFQPQHF.

The chain uses TRBV19 and TRBJ1-6, with 11 nucleotides matching TRBD1. Germline trimming cut 9 bases from V and 10 bases from J; bases unmatched to any gene: 5. In germline, CDR1 is LNHDA, CDR2 SQIVND (reference sequence). The CDR3 is 13 residues long. The DNA for the CDR3 is TGTGCCAGCCGGGACAGGGGGAGCTCACCCCTCCACTTT. Amino acid sequence: CASRDRGSSPLHF.

The V gene is TRBV28, the J gene TRBJ2-2; tentatively, D is TRBD1 (6 bases). CDR1 MDHEN and CDR2 SYDVKM come from the germline V gene. V lost 7 bases and J lost 1, with 13 bases in between. The CDR3 loop spans 15 amino acids. The CDR3 loop is CASKTGTKNTGELFF. The DNA for the CDR3 is TGTGCCAGCAAAACCGGGACAAAGAACACCGGGGAGCTGTTTTTT. Supplemented by reference TRBV28 and TRBJ2-2, the full variable domain reads DVKVTQSSRYLVKRTGEKVFLECVQDMDHENMFWYRQDPGLGLRLIYFSYDVKMKEKGDIPEGYSVSREKKERFSLILESASTNQTSMYLCASKTGTKNTGELFFGEGSRLTVL.

This clone was observed a few times. The genes are TRBV11-2 and TRBJ2-2, with D perhaps assigned TRBD1 or TRBD2 (5 bases each). The V and J ends lost 7 bases and 5 bases respectively, with 20 bases between them. Germline V gene sequence: CDR1 SGHAT, CDR2 FQNNGV. The CDR3 loop spans 16 amino acids. CDR3 residues: CASTTGPQGRTGELFF. Written as DNA, the CDR3 is TGTGCCAGCACAACGGGGCCCCAGGGAAGGACCGGGGAGCTGTTTTTT.

This sequence joins TRBV18 and TRBJ2-5; D ambiguous. CDR3 length: 10 residues. Trimming removed 5 bases from V and 5 bases from J, with 3 bases in between. Germline CDR1 KGHSH, CDR2 LQKENI. This CDR3 reads CASSGETQYF. For the CDR3, the DNA is TGTGCCAGCTCAGGGGAGACCCAGTACTTC.

The genes are TRBV4-1 and TRBJ1-6; 9 bases are shared with TRBD1. CDR3 length equals 17 residues. V lost 4 bases and J lost 7; bases outside the gene matches: 11. Germline-derived CDR1 and CDR2 are MGHRA and YSYEKL. The CDR3 loop reads CASSPSAGTGWNSPLHF. CDR3 DNA sequence: TGCGCCAGCAGCCCTTCCGCCGGGACAGGGTGGAATTCACCCCTCCACTTT.

V gene TRBV15 combines with J gene TRBJ1-4; 7 bases are shared with TRBD1. V shed 0 bases and J 4 bases; nucleotides not matched to a gene: 2. Germline loops: CDR1 LNHNV, CDR2 YYDKDF (reference sequence). CDR3 size: 15 residues. In DNA form, the CDR3 reads TGTGCCACCAGCAGAGATCGACAGGGTAATGAAAAACTGTTTTTT. Amino acid sequence: CATSRDRQGNEKLFF. The full variable domain, rest sourced from reference TRBV15 and TRBJ1-4, is DAMVIQNPRYQVTQFGKPVTLSCSQTLNHNVMYWYQQKSSQAPKLLFHYYDKDFNNEADTPDNFQSRRPNTSFCFLDIRSPGLGDTAMYLCATSRDRQGNEKLFFGSGTQLSVL.

The V gene is TRBV5-1, the J gene TRBJ2-1; 7 bases agree with TRBD2. The length of the CDR3 is 16 residues. The trim removed 0 bases at V and 8 bases at J, leaving 11 bases unmatched. Per the germline V gene, CDR1 is SGHRS and CDR2 is YFSETQ. The CDR3 spells CASSLGSGRPVDEQFF. CDR3 nucleotides: TGCGCCAGCAGCTTGGGATCCGGGAGGCCGGTCGATGAGCAGTTCTTC.

V usage is TRBV9 and J usage is TRBJ2-7, with no clear D. Germline CDR1 is SGDLS and CDR2 is YYNGEE. The CDR3 is 12 amino acids. Trimming removed 0 bases at V and 6 bases at J, with 7 bases between. The CDR3: CASSVGGSEQYF. The CDR3 DNA is TGTGCCAGCAGCGTAGGCGGTAGCGAGCAGTACTTC.

V usage is TRBV14 and J usage is TRBJ2-2; D might be TRBD1 (6 bases). The CDR3 is 15 residues long. Trimming took off 4 bases at V and 7 bases at J, with 16 bases between the two ends. From germline, CDR1 is SGHDN and CDR2 FVKESK. DNA of the CDR3: TGTGCCAGCAGCCTTGGGACACTTCGAGACGGGGAGCTGTTTTTT. It specifies CASSLGTLRDGELFF.

The V gene is TRBV7-8, the J gene TRBJ1-6, with a weak D call TRBD1 (5 bases). Germline V gene sequence: CDR1 SGHVS, CDR2 FQNEAQ. This CDR3 has 16 residues. Trimming took 5 bases from V and 8 from J, leaving 19 bases between them. In DNA, the CDR3 is TGTGCCAGCAGCCTCAGGGTTCTAACTTGGGATTCACCCCTCCACTTT. Translated: CASSLRVLTWDSPLHF.

V usage is TRBV27 and J usage is TRBJ2-2, with a possible D match to TRBD2 (5 bases). V was trimmed by 5 bases and J by 6 bases, leaving 13 bases between them. Germline assignment: CDR1 MNHEY and CDR2 SMNVEV (reference sequence). The CDR3 is made up of 14 amino acids. The DNA for the CDR3 is TGTGCCAGCAGTCGCCGTAGCGACTCCGGGGAGCTGTTTTTT. It encodes CASSRRSDSGELFF.

V and J are TRBV7-2 and TRBJ1-3; D ambiguous. V shed 2 bases and J shed 3 bases, with 2 bases lying between them. CDR1 is SGHTA, CDR2 FQGNSA, per germline. The CDR3 is 12 residues long. CDR3: CASSLYGNTIYF. CDR3 nucleotide sequence: TGTGCCAGCAGCTTATATGGAAACACCATATATTTT.

The chain combines TRBV7-9 with TRBJ2-7; 11 bases agree with TRBD2. The CDR3 extends over 17 amino acids. Per the germline V gene, CDR1 is SEHNR and CDR2 is FQNEAQ (reference sequence). Losses at the gene ends were 1 base for V and 2 bases for J; bases not matched to a gene: 7. The CDR3 coding sequence is TGTGCCAGCAGCTTAGGAGGGACTAGCGGATATACCTACGAGCAGTACTTC. Amino acid sequence: CASSLGGTSGYTYEQYF.

The chain uses TRBV19 and TRBJ1-2; D not resolved. There are 16 residues in the CDR3. Germline V gives CDR1 LNHDA, CDR2 SQIVND (reference sequence). Deletions cut 2 bases from V and 4 bases from J, with 17 bases between. The CDR3 nucleotides read TGTGCCAGTAGTATATCCCGGGCTAGTGCAACCTATGGCTACACCTTC. Protein sequence: CASSISRASATYGYTF.

CDR3 sequence: CASSVGTENSPLHF. DNA for the CDR3: TGTGCCAGCAGCGTCGGGACAGAGAATTCACCCCTCCACTTT. The chain couples TRBV7-8 to TRBJ1-6; the match to TRBD1 covers 7 bases. V lost 5 bases to trimming and J lost 7 bases; unmatched junction nucleotides: 5. Germline CDR1 is SGHVS and CDR2 is FQNEAQ. The CDR3 has 14 residues.

This chain links TRBV19 with TRBJ1-1, with 7 bases aligning to TRBD1. The CDR3 consists of 16 residues. Germline V gives CDR1 LNHDA, CDR2 SQIVND (reference sequence). The junction had 15 bases not matched to a gene; V was cut back by 3 bases and J by 8 bases. CDR3 sequence: CASSMRPQGGPREAFF. The CDR3, as DNA: TGTGCCAGTAGTATGCGCCCGCAGGGGGGGCCCCGGGAAGCTTTCTTT.

The V and J genes are TRBV19 and TRBJ1-1; 7 bases are a match to TRBD1. The CDR3 is made up of 13 amino acids. J lost 11 bases, V lost 6 bases, and 12 bases had no gene match. Germline CDR1 reads LNHDA; CDR2 reads SQIVND (reference sequence). As DNA, the CDR3 is TGTGCCAGTAGAGAGGGGGCGCGAAGCAACGCTTTCTTT. This codes for CASREGARSNAFF.

There are a few counts of this clone. The chain uses TRBV5-4 and TRBJ2-7; 10 nucleotides align to TRBD2. Germline V lookup: CDR1 SGHNT, CDR2 YYREEE (reference sequence). The V gene end was trimmed by 1 base and the J gene end by 3 bases; junction bases not matched to a gene: 4. This CDR3 region has 15 residues. The CDR3 region is CASSLPSGRGYEQYF. CDR3 sequence (DNA): TGTGCCAGCAGCTTGCCGAGCGGGAGGGGCTACGAGCAGTACTTC.

This clone appeared a few times. The rearrangement links TRBV2 to TRBJ2-2; 8 bases are shared with TRBD1. V lost 7 bases and J lost 8; bases outside the gene matches: 9. CDR1 SNHLY and CDR2 FYNNEI come from the germline V gene. The CDR3 contains 14 residues. The CDR3 bases are TGTGCCAGCATGGCCCGGACAGGGCGGGGGGAGCTGTTTTTT. Its protein product is CASMARTGRGELFF.

V gene TRBV6-1 combines with J gene TRBJ2-7; unclear D gene. CDR3 length: 16 amino acids. In germline, CDR1 is MNHNS, CDR2 SASEGT. With 4 bases removed from V and 4 bases from J, the gap between germline ends came to 20 bases. The CDR3 DNA follows: TGTGCCAGCAGTGGGCTTGGGTCTCTGCCCCTTTACGAGCAGTACTTC. It is translated as CASSGLGSLPLYEQYF.

The V call is TRBV5-5, the J call TRBJ1-1; D ambiguous. The V end was cut by 2 bases, the J end by 0 bases, with 11 bases between. The CDR3 is made up of 15 amino acids. Germline V gives CDR1 SGHKS, CDR2 YYEKEE (reference sequence). CDR3 sequence reads: CASSFRTQMNTEAFF. The CDR3 nucleotides read TGTGCCAGCAGCTTCCGGACGCAGATGAACACTGAAGCTTTCTTT.

The chain recombines TRBV27 with TRBJ2-2, with 9 bases matching TRBD2. There are 15 residues in the CDR3. Germline V gene sequence: CDR1 MNHEY, CDR2 SMNVEV (reference sequence). The ends lost 0 bases at V and 6 bases at J; junction bases unmatched: 2. The CDR3 protein is CASSLSGTSPGELFF. The DNA of the CDR3 is TGTGCCAGCAGTTTATCTGGGACTAGCCCCGGGGAGCTGTTTTTT.